This T cell receptor beta chain came from a study of post-analysis software for immune sequencing data (dated by TCRdb to between 2015 and 2017). In the study overall: Relapsing-remitting, secondary progressive and progressive-relapsing multiple sclerosis were recorded as disease courses, and subtype annotation was lacking for some patients. The patient repertoires were set against around ten previously published healthy control repertoires from donors whose ages ranged from roughly 6 to 27 years. A subset of samples was prepared in parallel using single-end sample barcoding, then pooled and co-amplified after Illumina adapter ligation. Broader findings and caveats from the paper: Strong co-clustering of samples prepared in the same batch was shown by direct clustering with F measure, prompting a batch-effect correction. The control group was slightly older than the multiple sclerosis patient group. Compared with controls, multiple sclerosis patients had significantly lower normalized Chao1 diversity, a finding suggesting substantial peripheral T-cell clonal expansion. Significantly higher frequencies in patients than in controls were found for five TRBV segments, including TRBV5-6, TRBV5-1 and TRBV20-1.

The library relied on PCR. Sequencing was performed on an Illumina HiSeq 2500. To reduce PCR and sequencing biases, unique molecular identifiers were incorporated into the TCR beta cDNA libraries. Approximately 500,000 cDNA molecules were obtained per 1 to 10 million input T cells, so each molecule approximated one T cell. The same protocol used for the earlier healthy control dataset was applied to prepare and sequence the patient libraries. Samples belonging to the same batch were prepared together, multiplexed and sequenced on a shared HiSeq lane. On the study's bioinformatics: MIGEC was used to process the raw barcoded reads, and molecular identifier groups with only a single read were discarded before consensus assembly and CDR3 extraction. VDJtools was used for post-analysis of the clonotype tables, with diversity normalized by down-sampling every dataset to the smallest sample size. In repertoire overlap clustering, CDR3 amino acid sequences, but not nucleotide sequences, were matched to correct batch-related cross-sample contamination. The raw public data were reprocessed by TCRdb itself: fastp quality trimming at Q25, MiXCR clonotype calling, in-frame beta chains only. Each record represents a unique CDR3 protein, reported with the most common genes and DNA among its rows. Clone size and V and J calls follow TCRdb, not the original study. The sample table holds about 770,000 distinct CDR3 sequences, of which about half were seen once. The ten largest clones add up to over 4.5% of the sample.

As concerns this clonotype: Its antigen specificity is not known. No per-base quality is available; no much larger clone lies one base away.

At the junction V is shortened by 0 bases and J by 2 bases, with 13 bases in between. Spanning cysteine to phenylalanine, the CDR3 consists of 16 amino acids. The sequence is cut down to CDR3 DNA, 48 bases in frame from base 1. According to the germline V gene, CDR1 reads MNHEY and CDR2 reads SVGAGI. To demonstrate the VDJtools post-analysis software, the study profiled TCR beta repertoires from the peripheral blood of about 13 young patients with multiple sclerosis. The patients with multiple sclerosis were children and adolescents between about 6 and 15 years of age. The receptor was isolated from a girl aged 5-17 years with multiple sclerosis. The sample taken for sequencing was blood. This chain is built from TRBV6-5 and TRBJ1-2, with the D gene not confidently named. The CDR3 region reads CASSYSTTGLNYGYTF. The nucleotide sequence is TGTGCCAGCAGTTACTCGACCACGGGCCTGAACTATGGCTACACCTTC.